This is a list of T cell receptor beta chains from one sample in a study of T cell responses to AZD1222 COVID-19 vaccine. Assay used: immunoSEQ multiplex PCR; TCRdb lists only in-frame clones, some missing. Among 50,000 to 75,000 clones listed, roughly 89% were seen once. The starting material was peripheral blood, obtained 28 days after the second AZD1222 dose. The source is an adult who received the AZD1222 COVID-19 vaccine. Both conserved end residues are part of each CDR3. The D gene is left open where the match is weak. Clone sizes are given selectively: once, few, many, or a class where the clone is expanded.

abundance	d_gene	v_gene	len	j_gene	CDR3nt	CDR3aa
-	TRBD1	TRBV10-2	14	TRBJ1-4	TGCGCCAGCAGGGGGGGACAGGATAATGAAAAACTGTTTTTT	CASRGGQDNEKLFF
-	-	TRBV6-5	15	TRBJ2-3	TGTGCCAGCAGTTACTATGCGGAGGGCACAGATACGCAGTATTTT	CASSYYAEGTDTQYF
-	TRBD1	TRBV7-2	15	TRBJ2-1	TGTGCCAGCAGGCCTACAGGGGTAACCTTCAATGAGCAGTTCTTC	CASRPTGVTFNEQFF
-	TRBD2	TRBV7-9	17	TRBJ2-1	TGTGCCAGCAGCTTCGGACTAGCGGGAGGAAGGGACGATGAGCAGTTCTTC	CASSFGLAGGRDDEQFF
-	TRBD2	TRBV19	14	TRBJ2-3	TGTGCCAGTATCGGGACTAGCGCCAGGGATACGCAGTATTTT	CASIGTSARDTQYF
-	-	TRBV5-1	14	TRBJ2-7	TGCGCCAGCAGCTTGGGGACGGTCTCCTACGAGCAGTACTTC	CASSLGTVSYEQYF
-	TRBD2	TRBV6-5	15	TRBJ2-7	TGTGCCAGCGCCCGGGAGGGGTCTGTCCCTGGCGAGCAGTACTTC	CASAREGSVPGEQYF
-	TRBD2	TRBV10-1	16	TRBJ2-7	TGCGCCAGCAGTGCTCGGGAGGCTAGCGGGGGATACGAGCAGTACTTC	CASSAREASGGYEQYF
-	-	TRBV3-1/TRBV3-2	13	TRBJ2-5	TGTGCCGGCTCTATCGGCAGGGGAGAGACCCAGTACTTC	CAGSIGRGETQYF
once	TRBD1	TRBV19	15	TRBJ1-1	TGTGCCAGTAGACTCTCCGGGACAGGGAACACTGAAGCTTTCTTT	CASRLSGTGNTEAFF
-	-	TRBV5-1	15	TRBJ1-1	TGCGCCAGCAGCTTAGGAGCAGCCCTAGGCGCTGAAGCTTTCTTT	CASSLGAALGAEAFF
-	-	TRBV2	16	TRBJ1-6	TGTGCCAGTCAGGGCTCCCCGCGGGTATATAATTCACCCCTCCACTTT	CASQGSPRVYNSPLHF
-	-	TRBV5-1	17	TRBJ2-5	TGCGCCAGCAGCTTGGTCCCCAGGGGGAGCGGGGATGAGACCCAGTACTTC	CASSLVPRGSGDETQYF
-	-	TRBV7-8	16	TRBJ1-2	TGTGCCAGCAGCTACTCCGGGGGCAGGGGTCGTTATGGCTACACCTTC	CASSYSGGRGRYGYTF
-	TRBD1	TRBV29-1	14	TRBJ1-2	TGCAGCGTTGAGGGACAGGGGGGTGTATATGGCTACACCTTC	CSVEGQGGVYGYTF
few	-	TRBV5-1	14	TRBJ1-4	TGCGCCAGCAGCTTCTTCCCGGGACAAGAAAAACTGTTTTTT	CASSFFPGQEKLFF
-	TRBD1	TRBV28	15	TRBJ1-5	TGTGCCAGCAGTAGACAGGGGAGAGGGAATCAGCCCCAGCATTTT	CASSRQGRGNQPQHF
-	TRBD1	TRBV11-2	16	TRBJ1-6	TGTGCCAGCAGCACACAGGGGGCAGGAAGGGATTCACCCCTCCACTTT	CASSTQGAGRDSPLHF
-	TRBD1	TRBV2	14	TRBJ1-2	TGTGCCAGCTCCGACAGGGGGCTCGGCTATGGCTACACCTTC	CASSDRGLGYGYTF
few	TRBD1	TRBV19	14	TRBJ1-2	TGTGCCAGTAGTATCGGGGACAGGGGGTATGGCTACACCTTC	CASSIGDRGYGYTF
-	-	TRBV9	13	TRBJ1-1	TGTGCCAGCAGCCCGCGGAGGGGCACTGAAGCTTTCTTT	CASSPRRGTEAFF
-	-	TRBV28	14	TRBJ2-7	TGTGCCAGCAGTTTAACAGGGTCTGCCTACGAGCAGTACTTC	CASSLTGSAYEQYF